A single sample gave rise to the 21 T cell receptor beta chains below, sequenced in a study of T cell clonality in common variable immunodeficiency. Only in-frame clones appear in the TCRdb table, and some are missing; sequencing was by immunoSEQ multiplex PCR. The sample has 40,000 to 45,000 clones, none seen only once. The material sequenced was peripheral blood mononuclear cells. The receptors shown here come from a person between 18 and 75 years old in good health.

This clone was observed many times. The CDR3 goes on 3 residues after the read ends, and that part is filled in from the germline J gene. The chain carries TRBV20-1 and TRBJ2-1, with a possible D match to TRBD2 (5 bases). Germline V CDR1 and CDR2: DFQATT, SNEGSKA (reference sequence). V lost 7 bases, J lost 0 bases, and 22 bases lay in between. This CDR3 has 17 amino acids. The CDR3 loop is CSVRDPGSLHSYNEQFF. The sequenced CDR3 bases are TGCAGTGTTAGGGATCCGGGGAGCCTCCACTCCTACAATGAG.

Ten or more counts support this clone. The read comes to an end 3 residues before the CDR3 does, leaving the germline J gene to fill in the end. The chain uses TRBV7-9 and TRBJ2-6, with a possible D match to TRBD1 (5 bases). This CDR3 region has 14 residues. Trimming took 5 bases from V and 5 from J, leaving 10 bases between them. Germline V gene lookup returns CDR1 SEHNR and CDR2 FQNEAQ (reference sequence). The CDR3 reads CASSTDIRANVLTF. The sequenced CDR3 bases are TGTGCCAGCAGCACGGACATTAGGGCCAACGTC.

There are many counts of this clone. The read terminates 3 residues ahead of where the CDR3 ends, so the germline J gene completes it. The chain recombines TRBV5-1 with TRBJ2-1; 14 bases are shared with TRBD2. With V trimmed by 6 bases and J by 8 bases, 7 bases remained unmatched. Germline loops: CDR1 SGHRS, CDR2 YFSETQ. The CDR3 has 15 residues. The CDR3 loop is CASKKGTSGGYEQFF. The sequenced part of the CDR3 DNA is TGCGCCAGCAAAAAAGGGACTAGCGGGGGCTATGAG.

In this sample, this clone turned up many times. The read falls 3 residues short of the CDR3 end, and the missing part is taken from the germline J gene. This sequence joins TRBV9 and TRBJ2-3; D is perhaps TRBD1 or TRBD2 (5 bases each). V lost 0 bases and J lost 2, with 13 bases in between. This CDR3 region has 16 residues. CDR1 is SGDLS and CDR2 is YYNGEE in the germline V gene. The CDR3 spells CASSVEEGFNTDTQYF. The sequenced part of the CDR3 DNA is TGTGCCAGCAGCGTAGAAGAGGGGTTCAACACAGATACG.

This clone was counted ten times or more. The read ends 3 residues shy of where the CDR3 ends; the end is completed using the germline J gene. The V call is TRBV9, the J call TRBJ2-7, with TRBD1 matching over 8 bases. Trimming took 0 bases from V and 3 from J; bases not matched to a gene: 2. The CDR3 is 14 residues long. Germline CDR1 reads SGDLS; CDR2 reads YYNGEE. Partial CDR3 DNA: TGTGCCAGCAGCGTAGGAGACAGGGGCTACGAG. Translating it yields CASSVGDRGYE. From start to end, the CDR3 is CASSVGDRGYEQYF.

In its sample, this clone was seen many times. CDR3 sequence reads: CASGLVRTGFAGELFF. Partial CDR3 DNA: TGTGCTAGTGGTTTGGTCAGGACAGGGTTTGCCGGGGAG. The chain links TRBV12-5 to TRBJ2-2, with 8 bases identical to TRBD1. The read terminates 3 residues before the CDR3 end, so the remaining end is supplied by the germline J gene. Looked up from germline, CDR1 is LGHNT and CDR2 is FRNRAP. V was pared by 0 bases and J by 6 bases, with 6 bases of the junction left unmatched. CDR3 length: 16 residues. Filled out from reference TRBV12-5 and TRBJ2-2, the complete variable domain reads DARVTQTPRHKVTEMGQEVTMRCQPILGHNTVFWYRQTMMQGLELLAYFRNRAPLDDSGMPKDRFSAEMPDATLATLKIQPSEPRDSAVYFCASGLVRTGFAGELFFGEGSRLTVL.

This clone showed up many times. The read gets to within 3 residues of the CDR3 end, and the germline J gene fills in the rest. This sequence joins TRBV9 and TRBJ1-1; TRBD1 aligns across 9 bases. Per germline, CDR1 SGDLS and CDR2 YYNGEE. The CDR3 covers 15 residues. The J segment lost 4 bases and the V segment lost 5 bases, leaving 9 bases of the junction unmatched. This CDR3 is CASSRSPTGGTEAFF. The part of the CDR3 DNA that was read is TGTGCCAGCAGTAGAAGCCCGACAGGGGGCACTGAA.

This clone was seen at least ten times. Sequencing ends 3 residues short of the CDR3 end; the germline J gene provides the rest. V and J are TRBV6-4 and TRBJ1-4; D is ambiguous. The V gene's germline CDR1 is MRHNA and CDR2 SNTAGT. V dropped 3 bases and J dropped 4 bases, with 9 bases sitting between them. The CDR3 has 14 amino acids. The sequenced part of the CDR3 DNA is TGTGCCAGCAGTGAAGTGGTAGTTAATGAAAAA. Translation: CASSEVVVNEK. The full CDR3 protein reads CASSEVVVNEKLFF.

This clone appeared a few times. With the read ending 3 residues before the CDR3 end, the germline J gene is used to fill in that end. The chain combines TRBV11-2 with TRBJ2-5, with TRBD1 as a possible D gene (5 bases). This CDR3 spans 15 amino acids. Germline values: CDR1 SGHAT, CDR2 FQNNGV. V was trimmed by 5 bases and J by 4 bases, leaving 17 bases between them. The CDR3 DNA, read in part, is TGTGCCAGCAGCGTAAGCCCAGGGCGAGGAGAGACC. Its protein is CASSVSPGRGET. Given in full, the CDR3 is CASSVSPGRGETQYF.

This clone has at least ten counts. The read is 3 residues too short to cover the CDR3 end, so that end is filled in from the germline J gene. The genes are TRBV5-8 and TRBJ2-7, with 7 bases matching TRBD1. The CDR3 sequence is 15 residues long. Germline loops: CDR1 SGHTS, CDR2 YDEGEE. The trim removed 6 bases at V and 2 bases at J, leaving 11 bases unmatched. The CDR3 DNA, read in part, is TGTGCCAGCACCTTTGGGCAAACAGGGGCCTACGAG. Its protein product is CASTFGQTGAYE. The full-length CDR3 reads as CASTFGQTGAYEQYF.

This clone was detected ten times or more. Read sequence stops 3 residues before the CDR3 end, and the germline J gene provides the missing end. This chain connects TRBV5-1 to TRBJ2-1, with 13 bases lining up with TRBD2. From germline, CDR1 is SGHRS and CDR2 YFSETQ. This CDR3 has 17 residues. Trimming at V came to 5 bases and at J to 4 bases, leaving 9 bases not matched to a gene. CDR3 bases read: TGCGCCAGCAGACTGACTAGCGGGGGGCCATTTTACAATGAG. It translates to CASRLTSGGPFYNE. The full-length CDR3 reads as CASRLTSGGPFYNEQFF.

This clone came up many times. The read ends 3 residues early relative to the CDR3; the germline J gene fills the gap. The gene calls are TRBV5-1 and TRBJ2-2; 9 nucleotides line up with TRBD2. Germline V gives CDR1 SGHRS, CDR2 YFSETQ. V was pared by 4 bases and J by 7 bases, with 8 bases of the junction left unmatched. The CDR3 contains 15 residues. CDR3 region: CASSQRAGGNGELFF. The sequenced CDR3 bases are TGCGCCAGCAGCCAAAGAGCGGGGGGTAACGGGGAG. Variable domain in full (rest from reference TRBV5-1 and TRBJ2-2): KAGVTQTPRYLIKTRGQQVTLSCSPISGHRSVSWYQQTPGQGLQFLFEYFSETQRNKGNFPGRFSGRQFSNSRSEMNVSTLELGDSALYLCASSQRAGGNGELFFGEGSRLTVL.

In this sample, this clone turned up many times. The read is 3 residues too short to cover the CDR3 end, so that end is filled in from the germline J gene. The chain combines TRBV2 with TRBJ1-5; 11 bases line up with TRBD1. Per the germline V gene, CDR1 is SNHLY and CDR2 is FYNNEI. The CDR3 has 14 amino acids. The junction had 2 bases not matched to a gene; V was cut back by 4 bases and J by 6 bases. CDR3 DNA (partial): TGTGCCAGCAGTGGGACAGGGGGCTTTCAGCCC. This translates into CASSGTGGFQP. The full-length CDR3 reads as CASSGTGGFQPQHF.

In this sample, this clone turned up many times. Coverage ceases 3 residues before the CDR3 finishes, and the germline J gene fills in the end. V and J are TRBV12-5 and TRBJ1-1, with 7 bases that match TRBD1. The CDR3 extends over 14 amino acids. Germline CDR1 LGHNT, CDR2 FRNRAP. The CDR3 DNA, read in part, is TGTGCTAGTGGCAGAGCCGGGACAGCAAAGGGA. The encoded protein is CASGRAGTAKG. The full-length CDR3 reads as CASGRAGTAKGAFF. The entire variable domain, with the rest obtained from reference TRBV12-5 and TRBJ1-1, is as follows: DARVTQTPRHKVTEMGQEVTMRCQPILGHNTVFWYRQTMMQGLELLAYFRNRAPLDDSGMPKDRFSAEMPDATLATLKIQPSEPRDSAVYFCASGRAGTAKGAFFGQGTRLTVV.

This clone was counted at least ten times. The missing CDR3 end, 3 residues past where the read stops, is filled in from the germline J gene. The chain links TRBV11-2 to TRBJ2-7; 10 positions agree with TRBD1. CDR1 is SGHAT, CDR2 FQNNGV, per germline. The CDR3 extends over 14 amino acids. J lost 6 bases, V lost 5 bases, and 7 bases had no gene match. The part of the CDR3 DNA that was read is TGTGCCAGCAGCCCCGCCAGGACAGGGGGCGAG. This sequence encodes CASSPARTGGE. Given in full, the CDR3 is CASSPARTGGEQYF.

This clone has ten or more counts. The read ends 3 residues early relative to the CDR3; the germline J gene fills the gap. The chain recombines TRBV29-1 with TRBJ1-1, with 9 nucleotides matching TRBD1. V lost 7 bases, J lost 3 bases, and 9 bases stayed unmatched. The CDR3 is 14 residues long. CDR1 SQVTM and CDR2 ANQGSEA come from the germline V gene. CDR3 loop: CSDNRGLRDTEAFF. The CDR3 bases that were read are TGCAGCGACAACAGGGGGCTTAGGGACACTGAA.

This clone was detected many times. The CDR3 end lies 3 residues beyond the end of the read and is filled in from the germline J gene. The J gene is TRBJ1-1, the V gene TRBV20-1, with a possible D match to TRBD1 (6 bases). CDR1 is DFQATT and CDR2 is SNEGSKA in the germline V gene (reference sequence). The CDR3 is made up of 14 amino acids. V was shortened by 6 bases and J by 5 bases, with 19 bases between the two germline ends. The CDR3 loop reads CSAPRRGARTEAFF. Partial CDR3 DNA: TGCAGTGCCCCCCGCCGGGGGGCGCGGACTGAA.

Many counts were recorded for this clone. With the read ending 3 residues before the CDR3 end, the germline J gene is used to fill in that end. V gene TRBV7-2 combines with J gene TRBJ2-7, with 11 bases lining up with TRBD1. Germline CDR1 SGHTA, CDR2 FQGNSA. This CDR3 is built from 13 residues. V shed 4 bases and J 6 bases; nucleotides not matched to a gene: 2. This CDR3 is CASSWGTGGEQYF. CDR3 bases read: TGTGCCAGCAGCTGGGGGACAGGGGGCGAG.

This clone showed up many times. The CDR3 is cut off 3 residues early in the read; its end comes from the germline J gene. The chain is built from TRBV5-5 and TRBJ1-1; D may be TRBD1 (5 bases). The CDR3 is made up of 13 amino acids. The germline gives CDR1 SGHKS, CDR2 YYEKEE (reference sequence). V was clipped by 7 bases and J by 6 bases, with 16 bases between them. The DNA read from the CDR3 is TGTGCCAGCCTCAGGGCCGACCTAGCTGAA. This sequence encodes CASLRADLAE. In full, the CDR3 is CASLRADLAEAFF.

At least ten counts were recorded for this clone. With the read ending 3 residues before the CDR3 end, the germline J gene is used to fill in that end. The rearrangement joins TRBV5-4 to TRBJ2-3; D call uncertain. The CDR3 consists of 13 residues. Germline V gene sequence: CDR1 SGHNT, CDR2 YYREEE (reference sequence). Trimming removed 0 bases from V and 5 bases from J, with 7 bases in between. The CDR3 spells CASSLGGEDTQYF. CDR3 bases read: TGTGCCAGCAGCTTGGGCGGTGAAGATACG.

This clone was recorded at least ten times. The read halts 3 residues ahead of the CDR3 end, with the missing end drawn from the germline J gene. The chain employs TRBV28 and TRBJ2-3; TRBD2 matches 8 bases. The CDR3 runs 17 residues. J gave up 0 bases and V 6 bases, and 11 bases lay outside the gene matches. Germline values: CDR1 MDHEN, CDR2 SYDVKM. This CDR3 reads CASRDRGGFTSTDTQYF. The CDR3 bases that were read are TGTGCCAGCAGGGATCGGGGGGGGTTTACTAGCACAGATACG. The variable domain in full, with the rest retrieved from reference TRBV28 and TRBJ2-3, is DVKVTQSSRYLVKRTGEKVFLECVQDMDHENMFWYRQDPGLGLRLIYFSYDVKMKEKGDIPEGYSVSREKKERFSLILESASTNQTSMYLCASRDRGGFTSTDTQYFGPGTRLTVL.